This T cell receptor beta chain was obtained from a study of T-cell memory formation after mild COVID-19. The overall study: Largely donor-specific sequence clusters came from two donors. Study-level points and caveats: Prior to infection, memory already included some responding clones, suggesting cross-reactive memory joined. Chiefly within CM and EM were the contracting CD4+ clones; CD8+ ones were within EMRA. Day 15 to 85 contractors were CD4/CD8 balanced; later expanders leaned CD4+.

From the 5' RACE reads, TCRdb called clonotypes with MiXCR, one entry per CDR3 protein. The data hold 350,000 to 500,000 distinct CDR3 sequences, with roughly 18% observed a single time. Germline CDR1 is SQVTM and CDR2 is ANQGSEA. Trimming stripped 4 bases from V and 4 bases from J, with 22 bases between. The CDR3 has 16 residues. This clonotype was picked up a small number of times. What it recognizes is unknown. V and J are TRBV29-1 and TRBJ1-2; perhaps TRBD1 as D (5 bases). The TCR was taken from a young man who had mild COVID-19 (a few samples of this study predate the infection). Cell type and time point are not known. Sequencing was performed on PBMCs or a T cell subset sorted from them (not recorded which). The CDR3 nucleotides are TGCAGCGTTGGATGGGGGACGGAGACTTCTCCCTATGGCTACACCTTC. Its protein is CSVGWGTETSPYGYTF.